This paragraph covers one TCR beta chain sequence. This sample stems from a study of blood T cell repertoires in COVID-19. Study-level information: Acute and convalescent COVID-19 specimens originated in the United States, Italy and Spain.

Looked up from germline, CDR1 is MDHEN and CDR2 is SYDVKM. This CDR3 is 14 amino acids long. V trimming: 10 bases; J trimming: 2 bases; junction bases outside the gene matches: 8. The protocol was immunoSEQ multiplex PCR, while the TCRdb copy is restricted to in-frame clones and leaves out a portion. The sample gives about 76,000 clones, roughly 88% of which show up once; 5.8% is in the top ten. The V gene is TRBV28, the J gene TRBJ1-1; TRBD1 agrees at 9 bases. The receptor comes from a man aged 50 or older with active COVID-19. Sequenced: peripheral blood. CDR3 DNA sequence: TGTGCCATAACAGGGGGCGTCATAAACACTGAAGCTTTCTTT. This encodes CAITGGVINTEAFF.